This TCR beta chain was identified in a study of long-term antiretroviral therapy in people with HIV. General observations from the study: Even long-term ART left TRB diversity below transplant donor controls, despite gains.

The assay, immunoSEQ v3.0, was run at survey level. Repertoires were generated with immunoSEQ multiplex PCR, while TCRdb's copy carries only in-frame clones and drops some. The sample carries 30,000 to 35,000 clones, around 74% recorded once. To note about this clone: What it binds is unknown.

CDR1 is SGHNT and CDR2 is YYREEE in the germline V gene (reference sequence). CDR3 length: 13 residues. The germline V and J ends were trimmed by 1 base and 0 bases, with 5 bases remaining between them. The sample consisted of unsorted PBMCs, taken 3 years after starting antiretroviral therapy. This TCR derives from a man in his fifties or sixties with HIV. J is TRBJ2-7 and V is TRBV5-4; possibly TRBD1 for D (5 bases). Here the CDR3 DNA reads TGTGCCAGCAGCTTGCAGGGCTCCTACGAGCAGTACTTC. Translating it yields CASSLQGSYEQYF.